This TCR beta chain was profiled in a study of shared T cell receptors in the human thymus. The germline CDR1 and CDR2 sequences are SGHTS and YDEGEE. The germline V and J ends were trimmed by 2 bases and 2 bases, with 13 bases remaining between them. The CDR3 sequence is 15 residues long. Only in-frame clones appear in the TCRdb table, and some are missing; sequencing was by immunoSEQ multiplex PCR. The top ten hold less than 0.04% of the sample, which has over 60,000 clones, roughly 95% seen once. This sequence was found in a human donor. The chain joins TRBV5-8 to TRBJ2-5; D might be TRBD2 (6 bases). Sequenced input: thymocytes. CDR3 coding DNA: TGTGCCAGCAGCTTCACCCGGGACTGGCAAGAGACCCAGTACTTC. It translates to CASSFTRDWQETQYF.